The following is a T cell receptor beta chain sequence with its context. Profiled with immunoSEQ multiplex PCR; TCRdb holds only in-frame clones, not every one. The sample includes 100,000 to 150,000 clones, around 90% seen only once; the top ten take 5.5%. This sample is drawn from a study of control samples from healthy donors and cancer patients. V lost 4 bases to trimming and J lost 7 bases, with 14 bases between them. The germline V gene has CDR1 SGDLS and CDR2 YYNGEE. This CDR3 region has 14 residues. The sequencing sample was made of blood. J is TRBJ1-4 and V is TRBV9; TRBD1 is a possible D gene (5 bases). This TCR was sampled from a young man in good health. The CDR3 reads CASSQSGRSEKLFF. CDR3 bases: TGTGCCAGCAGCCAATCGGGGCGGAGTGAAAAACTGTTTTTT.